The 29 T cell receptor beta chains listed next were all sequenced from one sample in a study of blood T cell repertoires in COVID-19. Repertoires were generated with immunoSEQ multiplex PCR, while TCRdb's copy carries only in-frame clones and drops some. Among about 130,000 clones, approximately 89% were seen once, and the ten largest hold 10%. The sequenced material came from peripheral blood. These receptors all stem from a middle-aged man with acute or convalescent COVID-19.

In its sample, this clone was seen a few times. This chain uses TRBV5-1 with TRBJ1-4; 7 bases map to TRBD1. The CDR3 has 15 amino acids. The trim removed 0 bases at V and 4 bases at J, leaving 3 bases unmatched. Germline CDR1 and CDR2: SGHRS and YFSETQ. The CDR3 loop is CASSLGTGGNEKLFF. CDR3 nucleotides: TGCGCCAGCAGCTTGGGGACAGGCGGTAATGAAAAACTGTTTTTT.

The chain joins TRBV6-6 to TRBJ1-3, with D unclear. V was cut by 5 bases and J by 0 bases, with 17 bases left in between. CDR1 and CDR2 from the germline V gene are MNHNY and SVGAGI (reference sequence). The CDR3 sequence is 17 residues long. The CDR3 sequence is CASSPLSYSFSGNTIYF. The CDR3 DNA is TGTGCCAGCAGTCCTTTGAGTTACTCATTCTCTGGAAACACCATATATTTT.

The chain recombines TRBV10-3 with TRBJ1-2; D possibly corresponds to TRBD1 (6 bases). The ends were cut back, 5 bases at V and 3 bases at J, with 13 bases in the middle. The germline V gene encodes CDR1 ENHRY and CDR2 SYGVKD. The CDR3 loop spans 14 amino acids. The CDR3 DNA reads TGTGCCATCAGTCAGAGGGAGGGGGACTATGGCTACACCTTC. This gives the protein CAISQREGDYGYTF.

About this clone: This sample includes further DNA sequences coding for the same CDR3. The chain combines TRBV5-5 with TRBJ1-4; D gene unclear. This CDR3 has 15 residues. CDR1 and CDR2 (germline): SGHKS, YYEKEE (reference sequence). V was trimmed by 0 bases and J by 0 bases, leaving 6 bases between them. The CDR3 sequence: CASSLAGATNEKLFF. Written as DNA, the CDR3 is TGTGCCAGCAGCTTGGCGGGTGCAACTAATGAAAAACTGTTTTTT.

This clone was seen only once. The J gene is TRBJ1-5, the V gene TRBV6-6, with 8 bases matching TRBD1. With V trimmed by 4 bases and J by 5 bases, 10 bases remained unmatched. There are 16 residues in the CDR3. Per germline, CDR1 MNHNY and CDR2 SVGAGI (reference sequence). The CDR3 loop is CASSWGQVPEYQPQHF. DNA for the CDR3: TGTGCCAGCAGTTGGGGACAGGTCCCAGAGTATCAGCCCCAGCATTTT.

The chain links TRBV7-9 to TRBJ1-5; 8 bases are shared with TRBD1. CDR3 size: 15 residues. V lost 5 bases and J lost 5; bases outside the gene matches: 8. Per the germline V gene, CDR1 is SEHNR and CDR2 is FQNEAQ (reference sequence). CDR3 sequence: CASSPPGQVDQPQHF. DNA for the CDR3: TGTGCCAGCAGCCCCCCGGGACAGGTCGATCAGCCCCAGCATTTT.

The chain is built from TRBV5-1 and TRBJ2-1; possibly TRBD2 for D (5 bases). CDR3 size: 12 residues. Germline V gene data show CDR1 as SGHRS and CDR2 as YFSETQ. V was clipped by 2 bases and J by 6 bases, with 6 bases between them. The CDR3 bases are TGCGCCAGCAGCTTTACTAGCAATGAGCAGTTCTTC. It is translated as CASSFTSNEQFF.

The V call is TRBV5-1, the J call TRBJ1-3; D is perhaps TRBD1 (6 bases). The CDR3 totals 14 residues. V lost 3 bases to trimming and J lost 3 bases, with 10 bases between them. The germline CDR1 and CDR2 sequences are SGHRS and YFSETQ. In DNA, the CDR3 is TGCGCCAGCAGCTCTCAGGGGTTTGGAAACACCATATATTTT. As protein: CASSSQGFGNTIYF.

V and J are TRBV28 and TRBJ2-7, with D possibly TRBD2 on 6 matching bases. The germline V gene encodes CDR1 MDHEN and CDR2 SYDVKM. The CDR3 sequence is 14 residues long. V lost 4 bases and J 0 bases, leaving 10 bases between the germline ends. The CDR3 protein is CASSSDGSSYEQYF. The CDR3 DNA reads as TGTGCCAGCAGTTCTGACGGGAGCTCCTACGAGCAGTACTTC.

J is TRBJ2-1 and V is TRBV2; 10 bases are a match to TRBD2. The CDR3 loop spans 14 amino acids. Germline loops: CDR1 SNHLY, CDR2 FYNNEI. With 3 bases clipped from V and 7 bases from J, the junction kept 3 bases outside the gene matches. In DNA form, the CDR3 reads TGTGCCAGCAGTGATGCTAGCGGGAGAAATGAGCAGTTCTTC. It yields the protein CASSDASGRNEQFF.

The V and J genes are TRBV28 and TRBJ2-5; a weak D match, TRBD2 (6 bases). The V and J ends lost 6 bases and 7 bases respectively, with 12 bases between them. The CDR3 contains 12 residues. Germline CDR1 is MDHEN and CDR2 is SYDVKM. The CDR3 region has the DNA TGTGCCAGCAGATCTGCGCGGGGGACCCAGTACTTC. Amino acid sequence: CASRSARGTQYF.

The chain is built from TRBV7-6 and TRBJ1-1, with D unresolved. The CDR3 runs 13 residues. Trimming shortened V by 5 bases and J by 2 bases, and 9 bases separated the two germline ends. CDR1 and CDR2 from the germline V gene are SGHVS and FNYEAQ. CDR3 nucleotide sequence: TGTGCCAGCAGCCCACGGGGAAACACTGAAGCTTTCTTT. Protein: CASSPRGNTEAFF.

This clone was observed a single time. The V and J genes are TRBV6-5 and TRBJ2-7, with 7 bases that match TRBD2. J gave up 4 bases and V 4 bases, and 10 bases lay outside the gene matches. This CDR3 spans 15 amino acids. The germline V gene encodes CDR1 MNHEY and CDR2 SVGAGI. The CDR3 coding sequence is TGTGCCAGCAGTTTACTAGCGATCTACGCGTACGAGCAGTACTTC. It encodes CASSLLAIYAYEQYF.

The gene calls are TRBV28 and TRBJ1-4; a weak D match, TRBD1 (5 bases). Trimming shortened V by 2 bases and J by 7 bases, and 17 bases separated the two germline ends. This CDR3 has 16 residues. Germline V gene lookup returns CDR1 MDHEN and CDR2 SYDVKM. In DNA, the CDR3 is TGTGCCAGCAGTTTAATGGGCTCTGGGGCCGGTGAAAAACTGTTTTTT. Translating it yields CASSLMGSGAGEKLFF.

The chain employs TRBV3-1 (or the pseudogene TRBV3-2) and TRBJ1-1; the match to TRBD1 covers 9 bases. This CDR3 is 14 amino acids long. J lost 6 bases, V lost 4 bases, and 6 bases had no gene match. Germline loops: CDR1 LGHDT, CDR2 YNNKEL (reference sequence). The DNA for the CDR3 is TGTGCCAGCAGCCTGCCGGGACAGGGCGCTGAAGCTTTCTTT. It translates to CASSLPGQGAEAFF.

The V call is TRBV19, the J call TRBJ2-3; TRBD2 aligns across 12 bases. Germline-derived CDR1 and CDR2 are LNHDA and SQIVND (reference sequence). This CDR3 contains 15 residues. The junction had 9 bases not matched to a gene; V was cut back by 9 bases and J by 5 bases. CDR3 in amino acids: CASTRTSGVGDTQYF. CDR3 coding DNA: TGTGCCAGCACGAGGACTAGCGGGGTCGGAGATACGCAGTATTTT.

The chain couples TRBV19 to TRBJ1-5; D may be TRBD1 (5 bases). The CDR3 consists of 12 residues. Germline V gene lookup returns CDR1 LNHDA and CDR2 SQIVND (reference sequence). Trimming took 5 bases from V and 4 from J, leaving 6 bases between them. CDR3 in DNA: TGTGCCAGTAGTCGACAGAATCAGCCCCAGCATTTT. Translation gives CASSRQNQPQHF. Based on the CDR3 plus reference TRBV19 and TRBJ1-5, the full variable domain is DGGITQSPKYLFRKEGQNVTLSCEQNLNHDAMYWYRQDPGQGLRLIYYSQIVNDFQKGDIAEGYSVSREKKESFPLTVTSAQKNPTAFYLCASSRQNQPQHFGDGTRLSIL.

The rearrangement links TRBV7-9 to TRBJ2-5; D remains unclear. Germline lookup yields CDR1 SEHNR and CDR2 FQNEAQ (reference sequence). The ends were cut back, 1 base at V and 1 base at J, with 7 bases in the middle. The CDR3 loop spans 14 amino acids. The CDR3 loop reads CASSLDSFQETQYF. CDR3 bases: TGTGCCAGCAGCTTAGACAGCTTCCAAGAGACCCAGTACTTC.

The chain has TRBV5-1 and TRBJ2-7, with TRBD1 matching over 8 bases. Germline values: CDR1 SGHRS, CDR2 YFSETQ. The CDR3 spans 14 residues. The V segment lost 4 bases and the J segment 2 bases; nucleotides outside the gene matches: 5. The CDR3 DNA sequence: TGCGCCAGCAGCGGGGGGACAGGCGCCTACGAGCAGTACTTC. Protein product: CASSGGTGAYEQYF.

CDR3 in amino acids: CASSTPRGNTIYF. The CDR3, as DNA: TGTGCCAGCAGTACTCCACGGGGAAACACCATATATTTT. The chain carries TRBV6-5 and TRBJ1-3; D not certain. CDR3 length: 13 residues. The V and J ends lost 5 bases and 4 bases respectively, with 9 bases between them. Germline V gene sequence: CDR1 MNHEY, CDR2 SVGAGI.

The V gene is TRBV28, the J gene TRBJ1-2; D possibly corresponds to TRBD1 (5 bases). The CDR3 is 13 amino acids. V lost 7 bases and J 4 bases, leaving 13 bases between the germline ends. In germline, CDR1 is MDHEN, CDR2 SYDVKM. CDR3 DNA sequence: TGTGCCAGCACCTATCAGGGTGGCTATGGCTACACCTTC. Residues: CASTYQGGYGYTF.

This clone occurred once. V and J are TRBV10-3 and TRBJ2-7; D may be TRBD2 (5 bases). CDR1 is ENHRY and CDR2 is SYGVKD in the germline V gene. CDR3 length equals 12 residues. V was shortened by 4 bases and J by 6 bases, with 10 bases between the two germline ends. This chain's CDR3 is CAISVSDSEQYF. The CDR3 bases are TGTGCCATCAGTGTATCGGACTCCGAGCAGTACTTC.

This chain connects TRBV9 to TRBJ2-1, with a tentative D call TRBD1 (6 bases). The CDR3 runs 15 residues. Per germline, CDR1 SGDLS and CDR2 YYNGEE. The V and J ends lost 0 bases and 2 bases respectively, with 9 bases between them. This chain's CDR3 is CASSVGQDAYNEQFF. The CDR3 nucleotides read TGTGCCAGCAGCGTAGGACAGGACGCCTACAATGAGCAGTTCTTC.

A single count supports this clone. The chain couples TRBV5-6 to TRBJ2-5; 8 positions match TRBD1. The J segment lost 5 bases and the V segment lost 5 bases, leaving 2 bases of the junction unmatched. The CDR3 is 12 amino acids. Germline V gene lookup returns CDR1 SGHDT and CDR2 YYEEEE. CDR3 protein: CASSWTGETQYF. The CDR3 bases are TGTGCCAGCAGTTGGACAGGGGAGACCCAGTACTTC.

The rearrangement links TRBV15 to TRBJ1-6; D is uncertain. This CDR3 is 13 amino acids long. Trimming took 8 bases from V and 2 from J, leaving 7 bases between them. From germline, CDR1 is LNHNV and CDR2 YYDKDF (reference sequence). CDR3 sequence: CATASAYNSPLHF. In nucleotides, the CDR3 is TGTGCCACCGCAAGCGCCTATAATTCACCCCTCCACTTT.

The gene calls are TRBV19 and TRBJ1-4; TRBD1 is a possible D gene (6 bases). Germline lookup yields CDR1 LNHDA and CDR2 SQIVND (reference sequence). This CDR3 contains 15 residues. The V and J ends lost 3 bases and 4 bases respectively, with 12 bases between them. In DNA form, the CDR3 reads TGTGCCAGTAGTATCACAGGGATGGGTAATGAAAAACTGTTTTTT. It is translated as CASSITGMGNEKLFF.

The chain uses TRBV28 and TRBJ2-7; 7 nucleotides agree with TRBD1. The V segment lost 4 bases and the J segment 2 bases; nucleotides outside the gene matches: 5. The CDR3 contains 14 residues. Germline CDR1 reads MDHEN; CDR2 reads SYDVKM. DNA of the CDR3: TGTGCCAGCAGTTCCGGACAGGATCCCTACGAGCAGTACTTC. This codes for CASSSGQDPYEQYF.

This clone was recorded only once. The rearrangement uses TRBV6-5 and TRBJ1-3, with D possibly being TRBD1 (6 bases). The CDR3 has 12 amino acids. The V end lost 10 bases, the J end lost 8 bases, and 15 bases lay between the germline ends. Germline values: CDR1 MNHEY, CDR2 SVGAGI. Written as DNA, the CDR3 is TGTGCCACCCTCTACTCAGGGGACACCATATATTTT. This sequence encodes CATLYSGDTIYF.

The genes are TRBV11-2 and TRBJ2-1, with TRBD2 identical over 11 bases. The junction had 1 base not matched to a gene; V was cut back by 5 bases and J by 7 bases. CDR1 and CDR2 (germline): SGHAT, FQNNGV. The CDR3 has 13 amino acids. CDR3 DNA sequence: TGTGCCAGCAGCCGACTAGCGGGGAATGAGCAGTTCTTC. Amino acids: CASSRLAGNEQFF. Drawing the rest from reference TRBV11-2 and TRBJ2-1, the complete variable domain is EAGVAQSPRYKIIEKRQSVAFWCNPISGHATLYWYQQILGQGPKLLIQFQNNGVVDDSQLPKDRFSAERLKGVDSTLKIQPAKLEDSAVYLCASSRLAGNEQFFGPGTRLTVL.